This T cell receptor beta chain emerged from a study of cytotoxic CD8 clonotypes in ibrutinib-treated CLL (dated by TCRdb to the early 2020s). Regarding the complete study: The cohort included roughly 15 treatment-naive and some twelve relapsed/refractory patients; roughly 17 were IGHV unmutated. Partial responses were observed in approximately 24 patients and complete responses in 2; after a median follow-up of around 64 months, remission was maintained in some 14 patients and progression was observed in roughly twelve. Response samples were taken after a median of roughly 12 months on treatment, ranging from about 6 to 36 months. On average, each sample had a few hundred thousand productive templates and about 89,000 productive rearrangements. Longitudinal samples were available for about 30% of the roughly 86 trial participants. Cryopreserved peripheral blood mononuclear cells were collected at three points: before therapy, at response, and at either sustained remission or disease progression. All remission and progressive disease samples were collected while patients were still receiving ibrutinib. Broad study findings and their caveats: Lymph node repertoires were not examined, and the timing of sampling was not matched between patients in sustained remission and those whose disease progressed. At ibrutinib response clonality went up, during sustained remission it held steady, and at progression it dropped back toward baseline. Public clonotypes were rare and either contracted or stayed stable during treatment, and the rise in clonality at ibrutinib response reflected the expansion of private clonotypes. Baseline clonality exceeded that of age-matched healthy donors and correlated strongly with circulating CD8+ T-cell counts.

This specimen's time point label, interpreted: approximately twelve months on ibrutinib. For TCR beta library preparation, roughly 2 micrograms of genomic DNA was extracted from cryopreserved PBMCs. Longitudinal blood samples from CLL patients receiving ibrutinib monotherapy were subjected to high-throughput TCR beta sequencing. The patients took part in an open-label, single-center phase 2 trial of ibrutinib monotherapy. Remarks on this clone: Its antigen target is currently unknown. The record has no base qualities; no much larger clone is one base away.

Each clonotype received, on average, 10x coverage in deep resolution sequencing performed on a MiSeq, where the target depth lay between 1 in 1 million and 1 in 200,000 T cells. The immunoSEQ hsTCRB Kit was used to generate TCR beta libraries. Concerning the study's data processing: The data were analyzed with ImmunoSEQ Analyzer and ImmunoSEQ Data Assistant, and V, D and J gene assignments followed IMGT definitions. Clonality, which ranges from 0 to 1, was calculated by subtracting the normalized Shannon entropy of productive rearrangement frequencies from one. Only overrepresented clonotypes making up at least 0.05% of each patient's repertoire were included in the public clonotype analysis. Some 13 age-matched healthy donor repertoires from immuneACCESS served as clonality controls. TCRdb mirrors the immuneACCESS table, restricted to in-frame sequences. Some clones are absent from its copies; in checked studies, under half trace to an unresolved V gene, and the reason for the others is unknown. V, J and clone size are those of that table, while D and trimming were read from the DNA. The sample data list 130,000 or so clones, and around three quarters of these were observed just once. The top ten hold 25% to 30% of the sample.

The clonotype was recovered from a human donor with chronic lymphocytic leukemia. The sample was PBMCs, taken after 12 months of ibrutinib treatment.

Here is the DNA: TGTGCCAGCAGTGGTTCGGGGATGCACTTGGATACGCAGTATTTT. Its protein product is CASSGSGMHLDTQYF. Recombination connected TRBV6-1 to TRBJ2-3, with a weak D call of TRBD2 (5 bases match). The germline V gene provides CDR1 MNHNS and CDR2 SASEGT. The CDR3 runs 15 amino acids, cysteine and phenylalanine included. Only the CDR3 part of the read is kept: 45 bases, read in frame from the first base. V and J are truncated by 4 bases and 6 bases respectively, leaving an intervening sequence of 17 bases.